Only a few counts were recorded for the clone carrying this T cell receptor beta chain. The V end was cut by 1 base, the J end by 6 bases, with 6 bases between. Germline-derived CDR1 and CDR2 are LGHNT and FRNRAP. The CDR3 runs to 12 residues. The data were taken from a study of blood T cell repertoires in COVID-19. Looking at the study overall: Specimens from acute and convalescent COVID-19 originated in the United States, Italy and Spain.

Original handling: Amplification from reference gene primers served as the basis for estimated nucleated cell counts. The data were produced by immunoSEQ multiplex PCR, yet TCRdb's version contains in-frame clones alone and is incomplete. The V and J calls and clone size come from that table; D and trimming were worked out from the DNA. The sample consists of about 270,000 clones, 85% to 90% of them appearing once. Participant ages covered about 18 to 90 years across around 25 US areas. This chain connects TRBV12-5 to TRBJ1-2; no firm D call. Sequencing was carried out using PBMCs or T cells enriched from blood (not recorded which). The clonotype comes from a woman aged 25-40 years with acute COVID-19. CDR3 sequence reads: CASGLDGDGYTF. CDR3 bases: TGTGCTAGTGGTTTGGACGGGGATGGCTACACCTTC. The full variable domain, completed using reference TRBV12-5 and TRBJ1-2, is DARVTQTPRHKVTEMGQEVTMRCQPILGHNTVFWYRQTMMQGLELLAYFRNRAPLDDSGMPKDRFSAEMPDATLATLKIQPSEPRDSAVYFCASGLDGDGYTFGSGTRLTVV.